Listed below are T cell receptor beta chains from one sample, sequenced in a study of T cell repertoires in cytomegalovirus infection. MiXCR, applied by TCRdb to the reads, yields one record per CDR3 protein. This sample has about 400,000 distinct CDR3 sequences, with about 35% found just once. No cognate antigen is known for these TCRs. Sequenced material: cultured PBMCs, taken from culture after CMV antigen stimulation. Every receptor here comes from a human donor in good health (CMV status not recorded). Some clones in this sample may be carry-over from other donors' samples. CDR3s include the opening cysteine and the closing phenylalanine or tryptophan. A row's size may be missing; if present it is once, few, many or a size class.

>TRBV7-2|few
CASSLGIDRDYGYTF
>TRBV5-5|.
CASSLDPPLALSYNEQFF
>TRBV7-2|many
CASSLGGTSYNEQFF
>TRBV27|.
CASAPGQSNQPQHF
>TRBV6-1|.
CASSARGVEAFF
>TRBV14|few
CASAGASWSTDTQYF
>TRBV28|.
CASTGAGGPETQYF
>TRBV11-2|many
CASSLGLAGVSDTQYF
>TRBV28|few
CATRPGISPLHF
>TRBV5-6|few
CASSLVGFTDTQYF
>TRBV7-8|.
CASSSTLRTELYNEQFF
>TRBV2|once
CASSGYRQGSPLHF
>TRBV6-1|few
CASSEVSKETQYF
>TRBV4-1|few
CASSLWTTSEEQFF
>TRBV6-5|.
CASSYSGGLETQYF
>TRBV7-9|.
CASSSNRWRDEADTQYF
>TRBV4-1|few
CASSQEMLGELVGNEQFF